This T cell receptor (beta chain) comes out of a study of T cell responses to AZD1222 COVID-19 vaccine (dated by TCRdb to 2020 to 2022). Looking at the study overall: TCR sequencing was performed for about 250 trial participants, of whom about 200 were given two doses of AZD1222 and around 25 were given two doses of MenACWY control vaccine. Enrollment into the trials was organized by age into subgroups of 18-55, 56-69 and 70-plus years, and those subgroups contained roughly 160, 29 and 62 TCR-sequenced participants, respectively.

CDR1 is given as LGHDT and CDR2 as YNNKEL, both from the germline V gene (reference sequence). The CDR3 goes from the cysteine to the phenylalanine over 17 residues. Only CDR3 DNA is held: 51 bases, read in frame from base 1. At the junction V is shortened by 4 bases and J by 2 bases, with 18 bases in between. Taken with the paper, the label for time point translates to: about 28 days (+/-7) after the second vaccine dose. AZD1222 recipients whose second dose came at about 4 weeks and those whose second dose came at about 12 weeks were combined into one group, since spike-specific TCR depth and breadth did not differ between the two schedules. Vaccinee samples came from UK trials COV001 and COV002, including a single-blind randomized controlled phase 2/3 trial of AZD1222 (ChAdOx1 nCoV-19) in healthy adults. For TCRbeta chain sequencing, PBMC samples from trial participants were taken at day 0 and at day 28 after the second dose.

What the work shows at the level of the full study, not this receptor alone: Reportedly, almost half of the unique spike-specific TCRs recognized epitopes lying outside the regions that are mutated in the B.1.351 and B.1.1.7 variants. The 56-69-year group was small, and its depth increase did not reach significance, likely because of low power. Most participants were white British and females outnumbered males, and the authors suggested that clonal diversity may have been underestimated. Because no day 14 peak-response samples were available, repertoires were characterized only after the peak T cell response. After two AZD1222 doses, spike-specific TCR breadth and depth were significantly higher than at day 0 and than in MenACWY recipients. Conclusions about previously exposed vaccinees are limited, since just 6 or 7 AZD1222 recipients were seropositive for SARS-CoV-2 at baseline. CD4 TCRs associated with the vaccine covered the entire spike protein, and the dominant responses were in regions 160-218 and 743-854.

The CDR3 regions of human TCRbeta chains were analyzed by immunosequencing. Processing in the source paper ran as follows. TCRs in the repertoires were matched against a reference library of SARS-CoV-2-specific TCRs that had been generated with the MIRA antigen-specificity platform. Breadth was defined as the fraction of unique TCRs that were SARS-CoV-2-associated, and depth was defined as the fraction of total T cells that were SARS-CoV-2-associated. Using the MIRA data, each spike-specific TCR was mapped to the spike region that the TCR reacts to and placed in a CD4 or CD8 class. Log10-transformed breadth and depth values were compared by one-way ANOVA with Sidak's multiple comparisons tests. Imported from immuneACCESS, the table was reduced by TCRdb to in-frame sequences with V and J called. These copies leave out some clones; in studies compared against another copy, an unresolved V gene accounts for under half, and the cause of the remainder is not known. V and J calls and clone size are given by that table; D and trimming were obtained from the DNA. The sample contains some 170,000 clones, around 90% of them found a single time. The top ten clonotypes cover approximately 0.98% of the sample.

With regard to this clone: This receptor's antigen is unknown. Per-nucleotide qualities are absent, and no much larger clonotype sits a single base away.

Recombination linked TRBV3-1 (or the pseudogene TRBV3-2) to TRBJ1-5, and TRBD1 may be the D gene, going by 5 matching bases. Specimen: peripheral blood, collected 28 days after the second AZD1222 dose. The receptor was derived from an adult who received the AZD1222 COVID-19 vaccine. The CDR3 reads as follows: CASSPGGGVRGNQPQHF. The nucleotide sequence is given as TGTGCCAGCAGCCCCGGGGGAGGGGTTCGCGGCAATCAGCCCCAGCATTTT.